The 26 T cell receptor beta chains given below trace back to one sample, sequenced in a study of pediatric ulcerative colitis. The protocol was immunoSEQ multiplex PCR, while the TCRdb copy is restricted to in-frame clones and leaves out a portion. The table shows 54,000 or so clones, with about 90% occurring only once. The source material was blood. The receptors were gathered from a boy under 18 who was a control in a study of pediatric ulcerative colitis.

CDR3 loop: CAWSEGQGTEKLFF. CDR3 nucleotides: TGTGCCTGGAGTGAGGGACAGGGTACGGAAAAACTGTTTTTT. The chain joins TRBV30 to TRBJ1-4, with 9 bases identical to TRBD1. The CDR3 is made up of 14 amino acids. Germline CDR1 GTSNPN, CDR2 SVGIG (reference sequence). V lost 1 base to trimming and J lost 8 bases; unmatched junction nucleotides: 5.

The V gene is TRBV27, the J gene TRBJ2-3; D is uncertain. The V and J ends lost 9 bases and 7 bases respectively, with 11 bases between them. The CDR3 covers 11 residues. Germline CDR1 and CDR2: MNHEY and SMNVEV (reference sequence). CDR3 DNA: TGTGCCAGAAGTGACCAGAATACGCAGTATTTT. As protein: CARSDQNTQYF.

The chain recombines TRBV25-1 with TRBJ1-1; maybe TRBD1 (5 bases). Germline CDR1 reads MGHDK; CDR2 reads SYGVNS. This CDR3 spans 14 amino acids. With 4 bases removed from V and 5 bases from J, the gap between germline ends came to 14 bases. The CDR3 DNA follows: TGTGCCAGCAGTGGACAGCCCGGAGTTACTGAAGCTTTCTTT. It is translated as CASSGQPGVTEAFF.

The CDR3 DNA sequence: TGCGCCAGCAGCTGGGCCTCGGGACTAGACTTCAATGAGCAGTTCTTC. This codes for CASSWASGLDFNEQFF. The gene calls are TRBV5-1 and TRBJ2-1, with 8 bases matching TRBD2. Germline CDR1 is SGHRS and CDR2 is YFSETQ. The V segment lost 3 bases and the J segment 6 bases; nucleotides outside the gene matches: 11. The CDR3 is made up of 16 amino acids.

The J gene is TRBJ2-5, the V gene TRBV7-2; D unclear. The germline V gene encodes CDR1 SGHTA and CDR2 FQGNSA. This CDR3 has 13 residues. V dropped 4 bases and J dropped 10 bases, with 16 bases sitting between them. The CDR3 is CASSSMRGTGQYF. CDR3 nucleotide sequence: TGTGCCAGCAGCTCGATGCGTGGCACGGGCCAGTACTTC.

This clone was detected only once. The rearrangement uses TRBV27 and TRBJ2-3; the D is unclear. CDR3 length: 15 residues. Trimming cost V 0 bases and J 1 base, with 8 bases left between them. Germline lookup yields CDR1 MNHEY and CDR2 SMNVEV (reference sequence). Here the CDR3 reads CASSLSSRGTDTQYF. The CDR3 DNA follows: TGTGCCAGCAGTTTATCTAGCCGCGGCACAGATACGCAGTATTTT.

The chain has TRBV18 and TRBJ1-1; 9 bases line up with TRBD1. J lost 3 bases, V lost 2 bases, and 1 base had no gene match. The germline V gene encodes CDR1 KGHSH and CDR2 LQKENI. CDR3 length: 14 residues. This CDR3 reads CASSPDRGYTEAFF. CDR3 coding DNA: TGTGCCAGCTCACCAGACAGGGGGTACACTGAAGCTTTCTTT. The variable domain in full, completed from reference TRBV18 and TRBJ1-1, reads NAGVMQNPRHLVRRRGQEARLRCSPMKGHSHVYWYRQLPEEGLKFMVYLQKENIIDESGMPKERFSAEFPKEGPSILRIQQVVRGDSAAYFCASSPDRGYTEAFFGQGTRLTVV.

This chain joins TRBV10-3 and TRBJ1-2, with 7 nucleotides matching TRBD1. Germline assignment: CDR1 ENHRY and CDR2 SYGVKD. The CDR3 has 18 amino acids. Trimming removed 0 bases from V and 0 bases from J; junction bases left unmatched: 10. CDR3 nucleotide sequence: TGTGCCATCAGTGAGTCTTGGGTACAGGGGCGCCCTAACTATGGCTACACCTTC. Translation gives CAISESWVQGRPNYGYTF.

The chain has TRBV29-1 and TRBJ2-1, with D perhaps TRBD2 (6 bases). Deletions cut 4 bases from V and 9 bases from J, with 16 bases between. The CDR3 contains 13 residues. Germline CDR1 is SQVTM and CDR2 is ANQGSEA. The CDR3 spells CSVAPTRLTEQFF. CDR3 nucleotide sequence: TGCAGCGTTGCCCCGACTAGACTCACTGAGCAGTTCTTC.

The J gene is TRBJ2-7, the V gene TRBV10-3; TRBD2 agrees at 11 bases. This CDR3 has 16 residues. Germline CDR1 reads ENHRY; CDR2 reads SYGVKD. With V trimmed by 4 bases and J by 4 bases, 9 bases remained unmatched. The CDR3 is CAISGGSGRAGYEQYF. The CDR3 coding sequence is TGTGCCATCAGTGGTGGTAGCGGGAGGGCTGGGTACGAGCAGTACTTC.

As DNA, the CDR3 is TGTGCCAGCAGCTCCATACTAGCGGGGGGGAACAATGAGCAGTTCTTC. Translating gives CASSSILAGGNNEQFF. The V and J genes are TRBV13 and TRBJ2-1, with TRBD2 identical over 13 bases. Germline V gene sequence: CDR1 PRHDT, CDR2 FYEKMQ (reference sequence). The junction had 5 bases not matched to a gene; V was cut back by 4 bases and J by 5 bases. This CDR3 is built from 16 residues.

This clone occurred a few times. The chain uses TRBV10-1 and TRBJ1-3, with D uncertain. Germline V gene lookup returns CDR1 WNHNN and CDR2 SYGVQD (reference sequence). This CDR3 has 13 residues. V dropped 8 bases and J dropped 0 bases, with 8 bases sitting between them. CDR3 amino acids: CASAMNSGNTIYF. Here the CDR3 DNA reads TGCGCCAGCGCCATGAACTCTGGAAACACCATATATTTT.

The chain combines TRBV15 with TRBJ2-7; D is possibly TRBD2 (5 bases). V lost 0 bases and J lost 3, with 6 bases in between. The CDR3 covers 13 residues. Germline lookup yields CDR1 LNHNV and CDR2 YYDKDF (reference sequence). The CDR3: CATSRERGYEQYF. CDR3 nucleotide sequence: TGTGCCACCAGCAGAGAACGGGGCTACGAGCAGTACTTC. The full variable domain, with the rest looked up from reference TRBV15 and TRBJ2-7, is DAMVIQNPRYQVTQFGKPVTLSCSQTLNHNVMYWYQQKSSQAPKLLFHYYDKDFNNEADTPDNFQSRRPNTSFCFLDIRSPGLGDTAMYLCATSRERGYEQYFGPGTRLTVT.

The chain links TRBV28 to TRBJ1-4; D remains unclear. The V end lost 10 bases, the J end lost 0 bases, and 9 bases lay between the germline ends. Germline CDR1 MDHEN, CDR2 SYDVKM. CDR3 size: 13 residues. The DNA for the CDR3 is TGTGCCACCCAGAGGTCAACTAATGAAAAACTGTTTTTT. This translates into CATQRSTNEKLFF. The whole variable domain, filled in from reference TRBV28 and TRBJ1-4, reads DVKVTQSSRYLVKRTGEKVFLECVQDMDHENMFWYRQDPGLGLRLIYFSYDVKMKEKGDIPEGYSVSREKKERFSLILESASTNQTSMYLCATQRSTNEKLFFGSGTQLSVL.

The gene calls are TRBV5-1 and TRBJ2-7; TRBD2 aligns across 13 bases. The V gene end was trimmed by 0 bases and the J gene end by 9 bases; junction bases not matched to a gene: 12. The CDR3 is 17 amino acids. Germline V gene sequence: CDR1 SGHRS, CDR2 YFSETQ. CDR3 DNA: TGCGCCAGCAGCTTGGCTCAACTAGCGGGAGGGTATCGTGGGCAGTACTTC. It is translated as CASSLAQLAGGYRGQYF.

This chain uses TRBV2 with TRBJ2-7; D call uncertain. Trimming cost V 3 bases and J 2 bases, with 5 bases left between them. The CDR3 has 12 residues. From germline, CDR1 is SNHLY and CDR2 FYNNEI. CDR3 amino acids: CASSENPYEQYF. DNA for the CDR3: TGTGCCAGCAGTGAGAACCCCTACGAGCAGTACTTC.

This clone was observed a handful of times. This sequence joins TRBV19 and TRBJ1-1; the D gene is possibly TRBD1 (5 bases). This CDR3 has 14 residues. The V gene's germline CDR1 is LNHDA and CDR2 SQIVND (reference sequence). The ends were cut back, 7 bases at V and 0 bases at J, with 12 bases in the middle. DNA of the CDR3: TGTGCCAGTATTAATTTGGGGGTGAACACTGAAGCTTTCTTT. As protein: CASINLGVNTEAFF.

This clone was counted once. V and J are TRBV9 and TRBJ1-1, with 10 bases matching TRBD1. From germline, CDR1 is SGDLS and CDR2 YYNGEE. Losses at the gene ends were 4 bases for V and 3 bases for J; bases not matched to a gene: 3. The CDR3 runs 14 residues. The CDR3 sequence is CASSPGTGDTEAFF. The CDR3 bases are TGTGCCAGCAGCCCAGGGACAGGGGACACTGAAGCTTTCTTT. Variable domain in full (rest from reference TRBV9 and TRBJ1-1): DSGVTQTPKHLITATGQRVTLRCSPRSGDLSVYWYQQSLDQGLQFLIQYYNGEERAKGNILERFSAQQFPDLHSELNLSSLELGDSALYFCASSPGTGDTEAFFGQGTRLTVV.

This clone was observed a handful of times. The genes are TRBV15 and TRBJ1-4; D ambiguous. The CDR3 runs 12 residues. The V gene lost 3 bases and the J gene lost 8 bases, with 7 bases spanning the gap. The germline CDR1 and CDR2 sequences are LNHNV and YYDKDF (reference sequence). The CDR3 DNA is TGTGCCACCAGCAGCTCGGGGGAAAAACTGTTTTTT. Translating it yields CATSSSGEKLFF.

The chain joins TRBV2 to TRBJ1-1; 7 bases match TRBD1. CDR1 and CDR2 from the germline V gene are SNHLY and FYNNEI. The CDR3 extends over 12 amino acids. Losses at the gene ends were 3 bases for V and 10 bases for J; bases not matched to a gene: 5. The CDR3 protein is CASSEDRRGAFF. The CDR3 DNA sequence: TGTGCCAGCAGTGAGGACAGGCGGGGAGCTTTCTTT.

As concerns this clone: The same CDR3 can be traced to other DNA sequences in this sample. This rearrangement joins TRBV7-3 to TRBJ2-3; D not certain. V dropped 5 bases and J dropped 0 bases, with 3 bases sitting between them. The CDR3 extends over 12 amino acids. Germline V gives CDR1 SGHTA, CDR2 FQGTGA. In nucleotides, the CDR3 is TGTGCCAGCAGCCTTAGCACAGATACGCAGTATTTT. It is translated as CASSLSTDTQYF.

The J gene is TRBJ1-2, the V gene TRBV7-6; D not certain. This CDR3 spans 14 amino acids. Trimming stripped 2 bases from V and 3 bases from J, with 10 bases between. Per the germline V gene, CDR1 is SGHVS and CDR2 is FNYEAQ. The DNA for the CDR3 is TGTGCCAGCAGCTTACTTGAGGCAGACTATGGCTACACCTTC. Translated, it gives CASSLLEADYGYTF.

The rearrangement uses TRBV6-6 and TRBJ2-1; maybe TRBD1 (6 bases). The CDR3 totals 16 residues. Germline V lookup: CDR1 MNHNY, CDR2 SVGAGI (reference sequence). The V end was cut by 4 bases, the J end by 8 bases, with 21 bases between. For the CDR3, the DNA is TGTGCCAGCAGTTCCCAGGACAGACGAGTAATCCATGAGCAGTTCTTC. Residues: CASSSQDRRVIHEQFF.

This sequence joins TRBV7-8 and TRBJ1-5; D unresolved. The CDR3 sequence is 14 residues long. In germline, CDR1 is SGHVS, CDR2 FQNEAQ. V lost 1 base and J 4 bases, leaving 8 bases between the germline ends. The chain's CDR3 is CASSLENRNQPQHF. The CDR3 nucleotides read TGTGCCAGCAGCTTAGAGAACCGAAATCAGCCCCAGCATTTT.

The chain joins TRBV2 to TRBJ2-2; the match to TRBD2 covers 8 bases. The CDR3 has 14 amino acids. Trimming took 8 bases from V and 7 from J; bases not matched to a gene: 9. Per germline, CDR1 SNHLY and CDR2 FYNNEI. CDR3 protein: CASRAGGAFGELFF. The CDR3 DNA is TGTGCCAGCCGGGCGGGGGGCGCATTCGGGGAGCTGTTTTTT.

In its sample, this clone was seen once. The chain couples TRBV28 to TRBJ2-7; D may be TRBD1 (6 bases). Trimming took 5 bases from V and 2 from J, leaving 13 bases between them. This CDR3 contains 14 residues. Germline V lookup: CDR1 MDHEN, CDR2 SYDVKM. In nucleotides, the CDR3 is TGTGCCAGCAGTCAACCGGGACATACCTACGAGCAGTACTTC. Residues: CASSQPGHTYEQYF.